The 8 T cell receptor beta chains in this list originate from one sample, sequenced in a study of neoadjuvant anti-PD-1 for oral cavity cancer. TCRdb keeps only in-frame clones here, not all; method: immunoSEQ multiplex PCR. The sample gives fewer than 7,000 clones, about 70% of which show up once; 3% to 4% is in the top ten. This specimen was PBMCs, taken before nivolumab (anti-PD-1) treatment. These receptors all stem from a person between 40 and 85 years old with oral cavity squamous cell carcinoma.

This rearrangement joins TRBV2 to TRBJ1-4; tentatively, D is TRBD1 (6 bases). The CDR3 spans 15 residues. Germline V gives CDR1 SNHLY, CDR2 FYNNEI. Trimming removed 5 bases from V and 6 bases from J, with 16 bases in between. CDR3 bases: TGTGCCAGCAGTAATTCGCGGGGGGCAGATGAAAAACTGTTTTTT. Amino acid sequence: CASSNSRGADEKLFF. Full variable domain (rest looked up from reference TRBV2 and TRBJ1-4): EPEVTQTPSHQVTQMGQEVILRCVPISNHLYFYWYRQILGQKVEFLVSFYNNEISEKSEIFDDQFSVERPDGSNFTLKIRSTKLEDSAMYFCASSNSRGADEKLFFGSGTQLSVL.

The chain joins TRBV4-3 to TRBJ2-3; TRBD2 matches at 8 bases. The CDR3 has 18 amino acids. Germline V gives CDR1 LGHNA, CDR2 YSLEER. After removal of 0 bases from V and 9 bases from J, the junction contained 17 bases not matched to a gene. The CDR3 spells CASSQDSPGTSWTETQYF. The CDR3 DNA reads as TGCGCCAGCAGCCAAGACTCCCCGGGGACTAGTTGGACGGAGACGCAGTATTTT.

In its sample, this clone was seen once. The rearrangement uses TRBV7-3 and TRBJ2-7; D ambiguous. CDR1 is SGHTA and CDR2 is FQGTGA in the germline V gene. The CDR3 is 15 residues long. V was trimmed by 1 base and J by 1 base, leaving 11 bases between them. CDR3 sequence: CASSLNSEGSYEQYF. In DNA form, the CDR3 reads TGTGCCAGCAGCTTAAATTCGGAAGGATCCTACGAGCAGTACTTC.

This clone was recorded a few times. V and J are TRBV6-6 and TRBJ1-1; 9 bases are a match to TRBD1. The CDR3 sequence is 15 residues long. Germline assignment: CDR1 MNHNY and CDR2 SVGAGI (reference sequence). J lost 1 base, V lost 6 bases, and 6 bases had no gene match. CDR3 nucleotides: TGTGCCAGCAGGTCCGGGGACAGGGCGAACACTGAAGCTTTCTTT. It codes for CASRSGDRANTEAFF.

This chain joins TRBV7-2 and TRBJ1-3; unclear D gene. This CDR3 region has 14 residues. Germline V gives CDR1 SGHTA, CDR2 FQGNSA. Deletions cut 0 bases from V and 4 bases from J, with 7 bases between. Here the CDR3 DNA reads TGTGCCAGCAGCTTAGCCCGGCCGGGAAACACCATATATTTT. Protein product: CASSLARPGNTIYF.

V and J are TRBV5-8 and TRBJ1-5; 8 positions agree with TRBD1. CDR1 is SGHTS, CDR2 YDEGEE, per germline. The CDR3 has 15 amino acids. The V and J ends lost 3 bases and 6 bases, in that order; junction bases with no gene match: 8. DNA of the CDR3: TGTGCCAGCAGCTCACTACACAGGGGGAGTCAGCCCCAGCATTTT. Translated, it gives CASSSLHRGSQPQHF.

The V call is TRBV14, the J call TRBJ2-7; D unclear. The ends were cut back, 4 bases at V and 6 bases at J, with 13 bases in the middle. This CDR3 contains 13 residues. CDR1 and CDR2 from the germline V gene are SGHDN and FVKESK. The CDR3 sequence: CASSPTRVSEQYF. Written as DNA, the CDR3 is TGTGCCAGCAGCCCCACCCGGGTGAGCGAGCAGTACTTC.

The chain has TRBV19 and TRBJ2-2; unclear D gene. Trimming pared 7 bases from V and 8 bases from J, leaving 17 bases between. CDR1 and CDR2 from the germline V gene are LNHDA and SQIVND (reference sequence). This CDR3 is 14 amino acids long. The CDR3 nucleotides read TGTGCCAGTAACCCGCGTTGGGTGAGTGGGGAGCTGTTTTTT. It translates to CASNPRWVSGELFF. The full variable domain, with the rest looked up from reference TRBV19 and TRBJ2-2, is DGGITQSPKYLFRKEGQNVTLSCEQNLNHDAMYWYRQDPGQGLRLIYYSQIVNDFQKGDIAEGYSVSREKKESFPLTVTSAQKNPTAFYLCASNPRWVSGELFFGEGSRLTVL.